This T cell receptor beta chain was identified in a study of CD8+ T cells in alopecia areata. Findings and caveats of the study: Scalp and blood samples kept many expanded lesional clones throughout tofacitinib. Lesional scalp exceeded normal scalp in clonality, especially in alopecia totalis/universalis. Clonality in the scalp and expanded CD8+ clones ranked among the top 100 were significantly decreased by tofacitinib.

Regarding this clone: The antigen is undetermined.

The treatment denotes: oral pan-JAK inhibitor, 5-10 mg twice daily. V was pared by 6 bases and J by 4 bases, with 14 bases between. Germline-derived CDR1 and CDR2 are SGHRS and YFSETQ. The CDR3 loop spans 14 amino acids. After isolation, RNA underwent reverse transcription to generate cDNA as the sequencing template. Libraries were prepared by immunoSEQ multiplex PCR; TCRdb keeps only in-frame clonotypes and omits some of them. Found here are 95,000 to 100,000 clones, approximately 66% of them singletons; the top ten hold around 15%. The sample in question was CD8+ T cells sorted from blood, obtained at week 4, from a patient treated with tofacitinib. The V and J genes are TRBV5-1 and TRBJ2-1; D uncertain. The sequence came from a human donor with alopecia areata. CDR3: CASILDGPYNEQFF. The DNA of the CDR3 is TGCGCCAGCATCCTGGACGGGCCATACAATGAGCAGTTCTTC.